This T cell receptor beta chain is from a study of blood T cell repertoires in COVID-19. Across the study: Samples representing acute and convalescent COVID-19 were sourced from the United States, Italy and Spain. Sources were T cells, B-cell-depleted T cells, or PBMCs; the material itself was cDNA or gDNA.

J gave up 4 bases and V 0 bases, and 3 bases lay outside the gene matches. CDR1 and CDR2 from the germline V gene are KGHSH and LQKENI. CDR3 length equals 15 residues. Concerning this clone itself: Other DNA sequences in the sample encode the same CDR3.

Original analysis: Cell counts per sample came from amplifying reference gene primers. Sequenced by immunoSEQ multiplex PCR; TCRdb stores in-frame clones only, minus some. V and J calls and clone size follow that table, whereas D and trimming were derived from the DNA. Of 150,000 to 200,000 clones in the sample, around 90% are singletons; the top ten hold 18%. This TCR derives from a man between 60 and 75 years old with active or convalescent COVID-19. The chain carries TRBV18 and TRBJ2-1, with 7 bases fitting TRBD2. Sequenced sample: peripheral blood. CDR3 protein: CASSPPGGGYNEQFF. CDR3 in DNA: TGTGCCAGCTCACCACCTGGCGGGGGTTACAATGAGCAGTTCTTC.